This paragraph reports one TCR beta chain. Its antigen is still unknown. The trim removed 4 bases at V and 8 bases at J, leaving 8 bases unmatched. The CDR3 is made up of 15 amino acids. One entry per CDR3 protein, called by TCRdb with MiXCR from the 5' RACE reads. This table holds about 560,000 distinct CDR3 sequences, roughly 21% found once. This specimen belongs to a study of T-cell memory formation after mild COVID-19. Whole-study results and caveats: Chiefly within CM and EM were the contracting CD4+ clones; CD8+ ones were within EMRA.

The J gene is TRBJ1-4, the V gene TRBV12-3 or TRBV12-4; 9 bases line up with TRBD1. Sequenced sample: PBMCs or a T cell subset sorted from them (not recorded which). This clonotype originated in an adult woman who had mild COVID-19 (a few samples of this study predate the infection). Cell type and time point are not known. CDR3 coding DNA: TGTGCCAGCAGTTACACTACCGGGACAGGGGAAAAACTGTTTTTT. This translates into CASSYTTGTGEKLFF.